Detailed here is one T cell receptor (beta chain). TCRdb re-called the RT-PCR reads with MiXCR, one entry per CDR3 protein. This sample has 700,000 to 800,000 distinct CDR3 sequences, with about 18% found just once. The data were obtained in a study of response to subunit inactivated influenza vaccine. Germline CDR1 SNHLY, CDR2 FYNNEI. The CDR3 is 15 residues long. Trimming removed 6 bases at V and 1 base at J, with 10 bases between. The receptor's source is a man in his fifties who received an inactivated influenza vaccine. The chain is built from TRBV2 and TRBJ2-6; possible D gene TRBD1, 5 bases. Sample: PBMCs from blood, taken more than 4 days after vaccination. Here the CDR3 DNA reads TGTGCCAGCAGAGAGACAGTTTCTGGGGCCAACGTCCTGACTTTC. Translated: CASRETVSGANVLTF. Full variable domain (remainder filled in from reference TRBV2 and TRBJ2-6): EPEVTQTPSHQVTQMGQEVILRCVPISNHLYFYWYRQILGQKVEFLVSFYNNEISEKSEIFDDQFSVERPDGSNFTLKIRSTKLEDSAMYFCASRETVSGANVLTFGAGSRLTVL.